The next 20 T cell receptor beta chains were all read from a single sample in a study of blood T cell repertoires in COVID-19. Sequenced by immunoSEQ multiplex PCR; TCRdb stores in-frame clones only, minus some. The sample lists roughly 87,000 clones; 70% to 85% were seen once. The sample taken for sequencing was peripheral blood. The source is a woman aged 45-59 years with acute or convalescent COVID-19.

The chain couples TRBV9 to TRBJ2-3; D ambiguous. The CDR3 has 12 residues. The germline V gene encodes CDR1 SGDLS and CDR2 YYNGEE. Trimming cost V 4 bases and J 7 bases, with 10 bases left between them. The CDR3 loop reads CASSPDMYTQYF. The CDR3 DNA is TGTGCCAGCAGCCCCGACATGTATACGCAGTATTTT.

This clone has only one observation. The chain employs TRBV30 and TRBJ1-2; no definite D call. The germline CDR1 and CDR2 sequences are GTSNPN and SVGIG (reference sequence). The CDR3 consists of 11 residues. The V end was cut by 3 bases, the J end by 8 bases, with 10 bases between. The CDR3 DNA reads TGTGCCTGGAGGGGGAGGATGGGCTACACCTTC. Encoded protein: CAWRGRMGYTF.

This clone has only one observation. The rearrangement links TRBV27 to TRBJ1-1; TRBD1 agrees at 7 bases. The CDR3 sequence is 15 residues long. Germline V gene lookup returns CDR1 MNHEY and CDR2 SMNVEV (reference sequence). J gave up 2 bases and V 7 bases, and 10 bases lay outside the gene matches. The DNA of the CDR3 is TGTGCCAGCAAACAGGGGTATATCCCCAACACTGAAGCTTTCTTT. This sequence encodes CASKQGYIPNTEAFF.

The chain has TRBV12-3 or TRBV12-4 and TRBJ2-1; TRBD1 might be the D (5 bases). The CDR3 is made up of 12 amino acids. Trimming cost V 3 bases and J 10 bases, with 10 bases left between them. The CDR3 here is CASSFLRGEQFF. The CDR3 nucleotides read TGTGCCAGCAGTTTCCTTAGGGGAGAGCAGTTCTTC.

This clone was picked up a small number of times. V and J are TRBV2 and TRBJ1-4, with 10 bases aligning to TRBD1. Germline trimming cut 8 bases from V and 6 bases from J; bases unmatched to any gene: 3. The CDR3 is 13 amino acids. Germline V gene data show CDR1 as SNHLY and CDR2 as FYNNEI. CDR3: CASQGTGDEKLFF. CDR3 in DNA: TGTGCCAGCCAAGGGACAGGGGATGAAAAACTGTTTTTT.

This chain connects TRBV5-4 to TRBJ2-7; 8 nucleotides agree with TRBD1. The V and J ends lost 4 bases and 1 base, in that order; junction bases with no gene match: 7. Germline CDR1 is SGHNT and CDR2 is YYREEE (reference sequence). The length of the CDR3 is 15 residues. CDR3 DNA sequence: TGTGCCAGCAGCCCAGCCGGGACAGGATCCTACGAGCAGTACTTC. Its protein product is CASSPAGTGSYEQYF.

This sequence joins TRBV7-9 and TRBJ1-5, with D possibly TRBD1 on 5 matching bases. The CDR3 length is 13 residues. Germline V lookup: CDR1 SEHNR, CDR2 FQNEAQ (reference sequence). Trimming pared 7 bases from V and 6 bases from J, leaving 13 bases between. The CDR3 nucleotides read TGTGCCAGCACCATACAAACAGGTCAGCCCCAGCATTTT. It specifies CASTIQTGQPQHF.

The chain uses TRBV18 and TRBJ1-5; tentative D call: TRBD1 (6 bases). V was clipped by 2 bases and J by 7 bases, with 12 bases between them. Looked up from germline, CDR1 is KGHSH and CDR2 is LQKENI. The CDR3 is 14 amino acids. The CDR3 is CASSPEQGRQPQHF. As DNA, the CDR3 is TGTGCCAGCTCACCAGAACAGGGAAGGCAGCCCCAGCATTTT.

The rearrangement joins TRBV5-1 to TRBJ1-1; D is unresolved. Trimming cost V 0 bases and J 0 bases, with 6 bases left between them. Germline values: CDR1 SGHRS, CDR2 YFSETQ. The CDR3 spans 14 residues. CDR3 in DNA: TGCGCCAGCAGCTTGGACAGAATGAACACTGAAGCTTTCTTT. Amino acids: CASSLDRMNTEAFF.

This clone was seen just once. V usage is TRBV2 and J usage is TRBJ1-2, with 7 positions matching TRBD1. Germline-derived CDR1 and CDR2 are SNHLY and FYNNEI. CDR3 length equals 14 residues. With 3 bases clipped from V and 2 bases from J, the junction kept 3 bases outside the gene matches. The CDR3 loop is CASSEWGQNYGYTF. The CDR3 DNA reads as TGTGCCAGCAGTGAGTGGGGACAGAACTATGGCTACACCTTC.

CDR3 region: CASSSIGYEQYF. The CDR3 DNA follows: TGTGCCAGCAGTTCCATCGGGTACGAGCAGTACTTC. The chain employs TRBV11-2 and TRBJ2-7; no clear D gene. This CDR3 has 12 amino acids. V was trimmed by 6 bases and J by 4 bases, leaving 10 bases between them. From germline, CDR1 is SGHAT and CDR2 FQNNGV.

The chain links TRBV11-1 to TRBJ2-3; TRBD2 aligns across 7 bases. Germline V gene data show CDR1 as SGHAT and CDR2 as FQDESV (reference sequence). This CDR3 region has 16 residues. V shed 4 bases and J 3 bases; nucleotides not matched to a gene: 10. The CDR3 nucleotides read TGTGCCAGCAGCTCGGGGAGGGCAAGCGGGACAGATACGCAGTATTTT. The encoded protein is CASSSGRASGTDTQYF.

The chain combines TRBV28 with TRBJ1-2, with D maybe TRBD1 (5 bases). This CDR3 region has 16 residues. Germline V gives CDR1 MDHEN, CDR2 SYDVKM. V lost 6 bases, J lost 5 bases, and 22 bases lay in between. The CDR3 loop reads CASSAVFSGGLYGYTF. CDR3 sequence (DNA): TGTGCCAGCAGCGCCGTTTTTTCCGGGGGGTTATATGGCTACACCTTC.

The chain has TRBV7-6 and TRBJ2-7; 8 nucleotides align to TRBD2. The CDR3 consists of 15 residues. Germline loops: CDR1 SGHVS, CDR2 FNYEAQ. Trimming took 3 bases from V and 5 from J; bases not matched to a gene: 9. CDR3 sequence: CASSFSSGGGDEQYF. In nucleotides, the CDR3 is TGTGCCAGCAGCTTTTCTTCGGGGGGGGGCGACGAGCAGTACTTC.

CDR3 amino acids: CASSLSGRANYGYTF. In nucleotides, the CDR3 is TGTGCCAGCTCACTCAGCGGACGAGCTAACTATGGCTACACCTTC. The chain combines TRBV18 with TRBJ1-2, with D hard to call. Trimming removed 4 bases at V and 0 bases at J, with 12 bases between. The CDR3 length is 15 residues. Germline V gene data show CDR1 as KGHSH and CDR2 as LQKENI.

The chain has TRBV27 and TRBJ2-1; TRBD1 might be the D (6 bases). Germline CDR1 reads MNHEY; CDR2 reads SMNVEV (reference sequence). There are 14 residues in the CDR3. V was shortened by 3 bases and J by 7 bases, with 13 bases between the two germline ends. The CDR3 region has the DNA TGTGCCAGCAGTTTCCAGGGGAAGTTGAATGAGCAGTTCTTC. Translating gives CASSFQGKLNEQFF.

The V and J genes are TRBV14 and TRBJ1-6; possible D gene TRBD1, 6 bases. This CDR3 spans 15 amino acids. Germline V gives CDR1 SGHDN, CDR2 FVKESK. V was clipped by 3 bases and J by 8 bases, with 14 bases between them. CDR3 sequence (DNA): TGTGCCAGCAGCCACCCGGGGGGCGCGGATTCACCCCTCCACTTT. This encodes CASSHPGGADSPLHF.

V is TRBV7-2 and J is TRBJ1-2; D possibly corresponds to TRBD1 (6 bases). The CDR3 runs 15 residues. Germline V gene sequence: CDR1 SGHTA, CDR2 FQGNSA. The V and J ends lost 1 base and 8 bases respectively, with 17 bases between them. This chain's CDR3 is CASSLETSGRGGYTF. The CDR3 DNA follows: TGTGCCAGCAGCTTAGAGACTTCAGGGAGGGGGGGCTACACCTTC.

The chain is built from TRBV4-2 and TRBJ2-5; 9 bases agree with TRBD2. Trimming at V came to 0 bases and at J to 5 bases, leaving 4 bases not matched to a gene. There are 15 residues in the CDR3. Germline CDR1 is LGHNA and CDR2 is YNFKEQ. The CDR3 DNA reads as TGTGCCAGCAGCCAAGATCAGCGGGGGGTGGAGACCCAGTACTTC. Amino acids: CASSQDQRGVETQYF.

The chain combines TRBV27 with TRBJ1-5; 9 nucleotides line up with TRBD1. Trimming removed 6 bases from V and 4 bases from J; junction bases left unmatched: 4. The length of the CDR3 is 14 residues. The germline V gene encodes CDR1 MNHEY and CDR2 SMNVEV (reference sequence). The DNA of the CDR3 is TGTGCCAGCAGCCCCGGGACAGGGAATCAGCCCCAGCATTTT. Translating it yields CASSPGTGNQPQHF.